This note documents a single T cell receptor (beta chain) sequence. Antigen: not known. V was cut by 2 bases and J by 5 bases, with 18 bases left in between. This CDR3 region has 16 residues. CDR1 and CDR2 (germline): SGHAT, FQDESV (reference sequence). The entry originates in a study of cytomegalovirus exposure and HLA in healthy donors. Points from the study as a whole: Across HLA loci, a later analysis found differing TCR association rates, with DRB1 most and HLA-C fewest.

Donors were nominally healthy when sampled, though unrecorded immune exposures were likely. In the PCR, 60 Vbeta and 13 Jbeta primers were used. Repertoires were generated with immunoSEQ multiplex PCR, while TCRdb's copy carries only in-frame clones and drops some. In the table there are some 190,000 clones, over 60% of which are singletons. The chain uses TRBV11-1 and TRBJ1-1; possibly TRBD1 for D (5 bases). The clonotype comes from a man aged 18 to 30 in good health and CMV-seronegative. The sequencing input was PBMCs. The CDR3: CASSLRPARGGTEAFF. CDR3 sequence (DNA): TGTGCCAGCAGCTTAAGGCCAGCACGGGGGGGGACTGAAGCTTTCTTT.